The next 6 T cell receptor beta chains were all read from a single sample in a study of graft-versus-host responses after intestinal transplantation. Generated by immunoSEQ multiplex PCR, the TCRdb table keeps only in-frame clones and is missing some. The sample records about 14,000 clones, roughly 32% being singletons. Plating of approximately 200,000 CFSE-labeled responder cells was done together with approximately 200,000 irradiated, violet-dye-labeled stimulator cells. Sequenced here: alloreactive CD8+ T cells from a mixed lymphocyte reaction culture, sampled before intestinal transplant. Subset specified: CFSE-low proliferating T cells sorted from roughly 6-day pre-transplant mixed lymphocyte reaction (GvH or HvG direction). All receptors come from a human patient who received an intestinal transplant.

V usage is TRBV5-6 and J usage is TRBJ2-3, with 8 bases aligning to TRBD2. Looked up from germline, CDR1 is SGHDT and CDR2 is YYEEEE. Trimming took 5 bases from V and 4 from J; bases not matched to a gene: 9. The CDR3 is 15 amino acids. The CDR3 DNA sequence: TGTGCCAGCAGGCGGGGGGCAAGAAGGGCAGATACGCAGTATTTT. Protein sequence: CASRRGARRADTQYF.

Sample share makes this clone medium-sized. The V gene is TRBV5-5, the J gene TRBJ2-7; possibly TRBD1 for D (6 bases). Trimming took off 7 bases at V and 5 bases at J, with 19 bases between the two ends. The CDR3 consists of 14 residues. The germline CDR1 and CDR2 sequences are SGHKS and YYEKEE (reference sequence). CDR3 nucleotide sequence: TGTGCCAGCCGTTCCACAGGGAGCGTCGACGAGCAGTACTTC. Protein sequence: CASRSTGSVDEQYF.

This clone has just a few counts. The chain has TRBV7-9 and TRBJ2-7; 9 positions agree with TRBD1. Looked up from germline, CDR1 is SEHNR and CDR2 is FQNEAQ (reference sequence). The V and J ends lost 5 bases and 2 bases, in that order; junction bases with no gene match: 7. CDR3 length: 15 amino acids. The CDR3 DNA reads as TGTGCCAGCAGCGCCGAGGGGACAGGGCCCTACGAGCAGTACTTC. Protein product: CASSAEGTGPYEQYF. Full variable domain (missing parts from reference TRBV7-9 and TRBJ2-7): DTGVSQNPRHKITKRGQNVTFRCDPISEHNRLYWYRQTLGQGPEFLTYFQNEAQLEKSRLLSDRFSAERPKGSFSTLEIQRTEQGDSAMYLCASSAEGTGPYEQYFGPGTRLTVT.

This clone was recorded a few times. The chain carries TRBV7-6 and TRBJ2-5; the D is unclear. The germline gives CDR1 SGHVS, CDR2 FNYEAQ. Trimming pared 6 bases from V and 5 bases from J, leaving 16 bases between. The CDR3 has 14 residues. This CDR3 is CASSYNSRGETQYF. Here the CDR3 DNA reads TGTGCCAGCAGTTATAACAGTCGTGGGGAGACCCAGTACTTC.

This chain joins TRBV29-1 and TRBJ1-2, with TRBD1 identical over 7 bases. V shed 3 bases and J 2 bases; nucleotides not matched to a gene: 6. Germline V CDR1 and CDR2: SQVTM, ANQGSEA. The CDR3 covers 14 residues. The CDR3 loop reads CSVEGTANNYGYTF. CDR3 in DNA: TGCAGCGTTGAGGGGACAGCTAACAACTATGGCTACACCTTC.

The chain couples TRBV4-1 to TRBJ1-2; D is undetermined. Germline V gene data show CDR1 as MGHRA and CDR2 as YSYEKL. V was trimmed by 0 bases and J by 1 base, leaving 9 bases between them. CDR3 size: 15 residues. CDR3 region: CASSQDLALNYGYTF. CDR3 sequence (DNA): TGCGCCAGCAGCCAAGATCTTGCACTTAACTATGGCTACACCTTC.